This T cell receptor (beta chain) originates from a study of OX40 agonist ivuxolimab in advanced cancers. Study results and caveats: In the 0.1 to 3.0 mg/kg range, CD4+ and CD8+ blood T cells had expanded clonally by week 6.

As to this clone: Its cognate antigen is unknown.

V trimming: 2 bases; J trimming: 4 bases; junction bases outside the gene matches: 11. CDR1 SGHNT and CDR2 YYREEE come from the germline V gene (reference sequence). There are 17 residues in the CDR3. Only in-frame clones appear in the TCRdb table, and some are missing; sequencing was by immunoSEQ multiplex PCR. The data contain around 20,000 clones, around three quarters of them singletons. The receptor comes from an adult with an advanced solid tumor such as melanoma, head and neck, liver or kidney cancer. The chain joins TRBV5-4 to TRBJ2-7; 11 positions agree with TRBD2. Sequenced here: CD4+ or CD8+ T cells sorted from blood, sampled in a trial of the OX40 agonist ivuxolimab. CDR3 in DNA: TGTGCCAGCAGCTTTGAACCCGGGACTAGCGGCCGTTACGAGCAGTACTTC. Protein sequence: CASSFEPGTSGRYEQYF.